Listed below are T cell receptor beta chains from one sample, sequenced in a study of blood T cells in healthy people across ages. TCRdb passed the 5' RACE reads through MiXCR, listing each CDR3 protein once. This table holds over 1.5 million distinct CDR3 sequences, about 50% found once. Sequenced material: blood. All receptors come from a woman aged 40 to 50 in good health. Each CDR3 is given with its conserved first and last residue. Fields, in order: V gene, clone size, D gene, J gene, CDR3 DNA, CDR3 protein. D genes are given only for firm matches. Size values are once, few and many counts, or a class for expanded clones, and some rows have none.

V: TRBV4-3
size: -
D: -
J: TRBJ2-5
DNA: TGCGCCAGCAGCCAAGATGGCCTACAGACTTTCCAAGAGACCCAGTACTTC
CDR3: CASSQDGLQTFQETQYF

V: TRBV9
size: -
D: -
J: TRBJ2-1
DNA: TGTGCCAGCAGCGTAGCTGTTACAGGTCCGGAGACCCAGTTCTTC
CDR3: CASSVAVTGPETQFF

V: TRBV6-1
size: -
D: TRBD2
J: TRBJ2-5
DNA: TGTGCCAGCAGTGAAGCCCCCGGGACTAGCGGGGGAGAGACCCAGTACTTC
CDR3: CASSEAPGTSGGETQYF

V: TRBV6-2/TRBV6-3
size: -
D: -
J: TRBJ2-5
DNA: TGTGCCAGCAGTTACCCCGTACTGACCCAGTACTTC
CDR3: CASSYPVLTQYF

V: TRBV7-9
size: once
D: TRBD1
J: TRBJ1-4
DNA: TGTGCCAGCATCACAGGGGGCAATGGTGAAAAACTGTTTTTT
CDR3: CASITGGNGEKLFF

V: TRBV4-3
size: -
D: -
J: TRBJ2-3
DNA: TGCGCCAGCAGCCAAGATTGGCGGGGGCCTTATTCAGATACGCAGTATTTT
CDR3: CASSQDWRGPYSDTQYF

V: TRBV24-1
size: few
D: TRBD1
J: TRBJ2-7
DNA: TGTGCCACCAGTGATCCCGCACAGGGGGAAGGTGACGAGCAGTACTTC
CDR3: CATSDPAQGEGDEQYF

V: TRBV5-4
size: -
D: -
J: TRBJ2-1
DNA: TGTGCCAGCAGCGCCTTTATGGCAGACAATGAGCAGTTCTTC
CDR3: CASSAFMADNEQFF

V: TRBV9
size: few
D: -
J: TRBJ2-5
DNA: TGTGCCAGCAGCGTAGAGGCCGGGGAGACCCAGTACTTC
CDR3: CASSVEAGETQYF

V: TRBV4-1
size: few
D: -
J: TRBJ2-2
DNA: TGCGCCAGCAGCCAAGATGACGAGGGCACCGGGGAGCTGTTTTTT
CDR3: CASSQDDEGTGELFF

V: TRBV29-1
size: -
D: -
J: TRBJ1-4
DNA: TGCAGCGTGAAGGGGGGCTCAAATGAAAAACTGTTTTTT
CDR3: CSVKGGSNEKLFF

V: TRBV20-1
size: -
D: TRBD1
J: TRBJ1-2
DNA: TGCAGTGCTAGGCAAACAGGGGGGGGCAGTGGCTACACCTTC
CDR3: CSARQTGGGSGYTF

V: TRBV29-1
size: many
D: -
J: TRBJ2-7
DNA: TGCAGCGTTCGCCGACAGGGAGGCTACGAGCAGTACTTC
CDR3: CSVRRQGGYEQYF

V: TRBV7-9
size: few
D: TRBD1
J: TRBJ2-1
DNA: TGTGCCAGCAGCTTACCTAAAATGGGACAGGGCCCTTGGAATGAGCAGTTCTTC
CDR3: CASSLPKMGQGPWNEQFF

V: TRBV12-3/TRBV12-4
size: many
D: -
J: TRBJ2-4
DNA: TGTGCCAGCAGTTTTGGGGCAGGAGTAGCCAAAAACATTCAGTACTTC
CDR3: CASSFGAGVAKNIQYF

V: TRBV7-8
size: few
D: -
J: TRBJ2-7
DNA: TGTGCCAGCAGCTTAGCGCGTGGCTCAGGGACGAACGAGCAGTACTTC
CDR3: CASSLARGSGTNEQYF

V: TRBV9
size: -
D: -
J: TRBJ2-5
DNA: TGTGCCAGCAGCGTAGAATCTGAAGAGACCCAGTACTTC
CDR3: CASSVESEETQYF

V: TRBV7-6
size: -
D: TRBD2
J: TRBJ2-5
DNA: TGTGCCAGCAGCTTAGGTTTGCTAGCGGGGTCCCAAGAGACCCAGTACTTC
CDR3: CASSLGLLAGSQETQYF

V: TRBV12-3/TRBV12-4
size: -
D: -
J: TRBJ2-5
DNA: TGTGCCAGCAGTTTTCCCGAAGAACGAGCGGACCAAGAGACCCAGTACTTC
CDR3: CASSFPEERADQETQYF

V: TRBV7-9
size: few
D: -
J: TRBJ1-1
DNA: TGTGCCAGCAGCCCCCTTGGGGACACTGAGGCTTTCTTT
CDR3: CASSPLGDTEAFF

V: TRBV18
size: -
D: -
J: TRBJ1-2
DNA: TGTGCCAGCTCACCGGAGGTAAGGGATCGACTAAAAGATGGCTACACCTTC
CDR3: CASSPEVRDRLKDGYTF

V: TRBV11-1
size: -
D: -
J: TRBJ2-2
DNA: TGTGCCAGCAACGTGGAAACCGGGGAGCTGTTTTTT
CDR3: CASNVETGELFF

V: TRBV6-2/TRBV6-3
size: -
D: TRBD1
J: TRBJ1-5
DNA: TGTGCCAGCAGTACATACTCAGGGGGAACGGAGCCCCAGCATTTT
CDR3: CASSTYSGGTEPQHF

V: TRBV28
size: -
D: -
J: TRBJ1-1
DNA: TGTGCCAGCAGTTCTATGGGGACCCCGAACACTGAAGCTTTCTTT
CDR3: CASSSMGTPNTEAFF

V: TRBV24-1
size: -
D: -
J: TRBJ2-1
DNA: TGTGCCACCGGGCACAGGGAGTACAATGAGCAGTTCTTC
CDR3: CATGHREYNEQFF

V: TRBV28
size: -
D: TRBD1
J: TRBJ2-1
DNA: TGTGCCAGCAGTTGGGACAGGGGGCTGAATGAGCAGTTCTTC
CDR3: CASSWDRGLNEQFF

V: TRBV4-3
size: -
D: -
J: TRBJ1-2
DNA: TGCGCCAGCAGCCAAGGACAACTGGGCCTCTATGGCTACACCTTC
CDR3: CASSQGQLGLYGYTF

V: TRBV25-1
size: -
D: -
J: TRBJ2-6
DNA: TGTGCCAGCAGTGAATACTTGGGGGAAGGTGGGGCCAACGTCCTGACTTTC
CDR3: CASSEYLGEGGANVLTF